This T cell receptor (beta chain) was profiled in a study of control samples from healthy donors and cancer patients (TCRdb year 2020). On this clone: The antigen it recognizes is unknown. There are no base qualities to consult, and no much larger clone falls within one base.

Library method: the immunoSEQ multiplex PCR assay. Sourced from immuneACCESS, this table was stored by TCRdb with only in-frame sequences that have V and J called. A share of the clones is absent; for the studies checked, an unresolved V gene accounts for under half, and the remainder has no known explanation. The sample includes 100,000 to 150,000 clones, with around 94% observed a single time. About 0.6% of the sample is held by the ten biggest clonotypes. V loses 2 bases at its end and J loses 4 bases; junction bases beyond the gene matches: 7. Inclusive of the bounding cysteine and phenylalanine, the CDR3 is 15 residues long. Here the CDR3 DNA is all that survives: 45 bases in frame from base 1. Taken from the germline V gene, the CDR1 and CDR2 loops are SGHRS and YFSETQ.

Recombination connected TRBV5-1 to TRBJ1-2, with 8 central nucleotides matching TRBD1. Input material: PBMCs. This receptor was taken from a man older than 75 with head and neck cancer. Read as DNA, the sequence is TGCGCCAGCAGCTTTAGTGGACAGGGAGGCTATGGCTACACCTTC. It translates to CASSFSGQGGYGYTF.